Each of the 18 T cell receptor beta chains below was sequenced from the same sample in a study of T-cell memory formation after mild COVID-19 (dated by TCRdb to the early 2020s). Library creation used 5' RACE. Sequencing was carried out with an Illumina NovaSeq 6000. TCRdb reran the public reads through fastp at Q25 and MiXCR, keeping productive beta chains. A single entry per CDR3 protein holds the most common genes and DNA from its merged rows. Across this sample there are 350,000 to 450,000 distinct CDR3 sequences, with around 27% seen only once. Around an eighth of the sample belongs to the ten largest clones. The sample consisted of PBMCs or a T cell subset sorted from them (not recorded which). The receptors were sampled from an adult woman who had mild COVID-19 (a few samples of this study predate the infection). The sample titles of this study are shuffled in the database, so cell type and time point are left out; the donor was told from shared clones.

The CDR3 coding sequence is TGTGCCAGCAATCATGCCCCTTTTCTAAACACCGGGGAGCTGTTTTTT. Its translation is CASNHAPFLNTGELFF. The rearrangement links TRBV7-2 to TRBJ2-2; no reliable D call. V was clipped by 7 bases and J by 2 bases, with 17 bases between them. Germline V gives CDR1 SGHTA, CDR2 FQGNSA. The length of the CDR3 is 16 residues.

This clonotype turned up a few times. This chain links TRBV2 with TRBJ2-1; 8 bases are a match to TRBD1. The CDR3 length is 14 residues. The ends lost 5 bases at V and 5 bases at J; junction bases unmatched: 5. Germline CDR1 SNHLY, CDR2 FYNNEI. This chain's CDR3 is CASSQGALNNEQFF. The CDR3 DNA reads TGTGCCAGCAGTCAGGGGGCTTTAAACAATGAGCAGTTCTTC. The full variable domain, in which reference TRBV2 and TRBJ2-1 provide the parts outside the CDR3, is EPEVTQTPSHQVTQMGQEVILRCVPISNHLYFYWYRQILGQKVEFLVSFYNNEISEKSEIFDDQFSVERPDGSNFTLKIRSTKLEDSAMYFCASSQGALNNEQFFGPGTRLTVL.

The chain uses TRBV20-1 and TRBJ2-5; a weak D match, TRBD2 (5 bases). The V end lost 1 base, the J end lost 5 bases, and 20 bases lay between the germline ends. The germline V gene has CDR1 DFQATT and CDR2 SNEGSKA (reference sequence). The CDR3 consists of 16 residues. The CDR3 nucleotides read TGCAGTGCTAGAGGGGGTGAGCGGAACTCGATGGAGACCCAGTACTTC. This sequence encodes CSARGGERNSMETQYF.

This chain joins TRBV4-2 and TRBJ2-3, with 9 bases that match TRBD2. The length of the CDR3 is 17 residues. From germline, CDR1 is LGHNA and CDR2 YNFKEQ. The J segment lost 1 base and the V segment lost 1 base, leaving 6 bases of the junction unmatched. Written as DNA, the CDR3 is TGTGCCAGCAGCCAAGGGCTAGCGGGGTCAGGCACAGATACGCAGTATTTT. This gives the protein CASSQGLAGSGTDTQYF.

The chain's CDR3 is CASSLNVRSYEQYF. The CDR3 bases are TGTGCCAGCAGTCTCAACGTACGGAGCTACGAGCAGTACTTC. This rearrangement joins TRBV2 to TRBJ2-7, with unresolved D. The germline V gene has CDR1 SNHLY and CDR2 FYNNEI. V was shortened by 5 bases and J by 3 bases, with 14 bases between the two germline ends. The CDR3 is made up of 14 amino acids.

The chain couples TRBV7-9 to TRBJ2-7, with TRBD2 matching over 9 bases. Germline V lookup: CDR1 SEHNR, CDR2 FQNEAQ (reference sequence). After removal of 7 bases from V and 4 bases from J, the junction contained 5 bases not matched to a gene. This CDR3 has 13 amino acids. CDR3 protein: CASKFSGSYEQYF. CDR3 nucleotides: TGTGCCAGCAAGTTTAGCGGGAGTTACGAGCAGTACTTC. The whole variable domain, remainder taken from reference TRBV7-9 and TRBJ2-7, is DTGVSQNPRHKITKRGQNVTFRCDPISEHNRLYWYRQTLGQGPEFLTYFQNEAQLEKSRLLSDRFSAERPKGSFSTLEIQRTEQGDSAMYLCASKFSGSYEQYFGPGTRLTVT.

The chain is built from TRBV24-1 and TRBJ2-6; D might be TRBD1 (6 bases). This CDR3 is 18 amino acids long. The V and J ends lost 5 bases and 2 bases respectively, with 18 bases between them. CDR1 KGHDR and CDR2 SFDVKD come from the germline V gene. The CDR3 bases are TGTGCCACCAGTGGTGTGACAGGCTCAACACCTGGGGCCAACGTCCTGACTTTC. This encodes CATSGVTGSTPGANVLTF.

This clonotype was seen a single time. The rearrangement links TRBV5-1 to TRBJ2-3; no firm D call. The ends were cut back, 4 bases at V and 4 bases at J, with 13 bases in the middle. In germline, CDR1 is SGHRS, CDR2 YFSETQ. CDR3 length equals 14 residues. This CDR3 reads CASSQGFVADTQYF. CDR3 coding DNA: TGCGCCAGCAGCCAAGGATTTGTGGCAGATACGCAGTATTTT. Combining the CDR3 with reference TRBV5-1 and TRBJ2-3 gives the whole variable domain KAGVTQTPRYLIKTRGQQVTLSCSPISGHRSVSWYQQTPGQGLQFLFEYFSETQRNKGNFPGRFSGRQFSNSRSEMNVSTLELGDSALYLCASSQGFVADTQYFGPGTRLTVL.

V usage is TRBV5-6 and J usage is TRBJ2-3; D may correspond to TRBD1 or TRBD2 (6 bases each). Trimming stripped 4 bases from V and 4 bases from J, with 13 bases between. The CDR3 totals 14 residues. Germline CDR1 is SGHDT and CDR2 is YYEEEE. The CDR3 coding sequence is TGTGCCAGCAGCCTTACAGGGAGGTCAGATACGCAGTATTTT. Translated, it gives CASSLTGRSDTQYF.

The chain is built from TRBV9 and TRBJ2-1, with 11 bases lining up with TRBD2. J gave up 8 bases and V 0 bases, and 10 bases lay outside the gene matches. This CDR3 is built from 17 residues. CDR1 is SGDLS, CDR2 YYNGEE, per germline. CDR3 DNA sequence: TGTGCCAGCAGCGTAGTGACTAGCGGGGCCCTGGGGGATGAGCAGTTCTTC. Protein sequence: CASSVVTSGALGDEQFF. Filled out from reference TRBV9 and TRBJ2-1, the complete variable domain reads DSGVTQTPKHLITATGQRVTLRCSPRSGDLSVYWYQQSLDQGLQFLIQYYNGEERAKGNILERFSAQQFPDLHSELNLSSLELGDSALYFCASSVVTSGALGDEQFFGPGTRLTVL.

The gene calls are TRBV12-3 or TRBV12-4 and TRBJ2-1; no reliable D call. With 5 bases removed from V and 8 bases from J, the gap between germline ends came to 16 bases. CDR3 length equals 14 residues. CDR3 amino acids: CASSRRTNLDEQFF. The CDR3 bases are TGTGCCAGCAGTAGAAGGACCAACCTCGATGAGCAGTTCTTC.

The rearrangement joins TRBV7-9 to TRBJ1-2, with 7 bases identical to TRBD1. Germline V gene sequence: CDR1 SEHNR, CDR2 FQNEAQ (reference sequence). This CDR3 is built from 13 residues. Trimming cost V 6 bases and J 6 bases; bases outside gene matches: 7. The CDR3 region is CASRSTGMDGYTF. The CDR3 bases are TGTGCCAGCAGGTCGACAGGGATGGATGGCTACACCTTC.

The rearrangement uses TRBV6-5 and TRBJ2-3; the D gene is possibly TRBD1 (6 bases). This CDR3 is built from 14 residues. V was cut by 3 bases and J by 4 bases, with 11 bases left in between. Germline V lookup: CDR1 MNHEY, CDR2 SVGAGI. CDR3 sequence (DNA): TGTGCCAGCAGTTATTATGAGGGGGCAGATACGCAGTATTTT. Residues: CASSYYEGADTQYF.

This clonotype was observed a handful of times. The chain carries TRBV3-1 and TRBJ1-2, with 8 bases fitting TRBD1. The germline V gene encodes CDR1 LGHDT and CDR2 YNNKEL (reference sequence). The CDR3 sequence is 14 residues long. After removal of 3 bases from V and 9 bases from J, the junction contained 9 bases not matched to a gene. The CDR3 protein is CASSQGQARGSYTF. The DNA for the CDR3 is TGTGCCAGCAGCCAGGGACAGGCCCGGGGAAGCTACACCTTC.

J is TRBJ1-5 and V is TRBV4-2; D is undetermined. Trimming took off 4 bases at V and 0 bases at J, with 28 bases between the two ends. The CDR3 spans 21 residues. Germline CDR1 LGHNA, CDR2 YNFKEQ. The DNA of the CDR3 is TGTGCCAGCAGCCCCCAGCCCTACGATGTGCGAGGGCCCTATAGCAATCAGCCCCAGCATTTT. Translation gives CASSPQPYDVRGPYSNQPQHF.

The CDR3 reads CASSLDGRGHADTQYF. The CDR3 DNA sequence: TGTGCCAGCAGCTTAGACGGTCGAGGTCACGCAGATACGCAGTATTTT. The chain combines TRBV7-3 with TRBJ2-3; D not resolved. Germline values: CDR1 SGHTA, CDR2 FQGTGA. The V gene lost 2 bases and the J gene lost 4 bases, with 16 bases spanning the gap. The CDR3 sequence is 16 residues long.

The chain is built from TRBV12-3 or TRBV12-4 and TRBJ2-7; D remains ambiguous. Between the trimmed V and J ends, which lost 3 bases and 2 bases, there was a span of 8 bases. The CDR3 length is 13 residues. The CDR3 protein is CASSFGLTYEQYF. DNA for the CDR3: TGTGCCAGCAGTTTTGGCCTAACCTACGAGCAGTACTTC.

The rearrangement links TRBV12-3 or TRBV12-4 to TRBJ1-1; weak D call: TRBD1 (5 bases). With 8 bases removed from V and 3 bases from J, the gap between germline ends came to 10 bases. CDR3 length equals 12 residues. CDR3 nucleotides: TGTGCCAGCTCTTGGGGGGACACTGAAGCTTTCTTT. Amino acid sequence: CASSWGDTEAFF.